This is a list of T cell receptor beta chains from one sample in a study of T cell repertoires in cytomegalovirus infection. TCRdb re-derived calls from the reads in MiXCR, one entry per CDR3 protein. The table shows some 320,000 distinct CDR3 sequences, with about 29% occurring only once. No antigens are known for them. The sample in question was cultured PBMCs, obtained from culture after CMV antigen stimulation. These receptors all come from a human donor in good health (CMV status not recorded). Some clones in this sample may be carry-over from other donors' samples. The CDR3 runs from the conserved cysteine through the conserved F or W. The order of the fields is J gene, D gene, V gene, CDR3 length, clone size, CDR3 protein, CDR3 DNA. A D gene is named only where the DNA matches it firmly. Rows give clone size only sometimes, using once, few, many, or a class for an expanded clone.

j_gene: TRBJ1-2
d_gene: -
v_gene: TRBV28
len: 15
abundance: few
CDR3aa: CASSTTGGSAHGYTF
CDR3nt: TGTGCCAGCAGTACTACAGGCGGGTCAGCCCATGGCTACACCTTC

j_gene: TRBJ1-6
d_gene: -
v_gene: TRBV7-6
len: 15
abundance: many
CDR3aa: CASSLAGGNNSPLHF
CDR3nt: TGTGCCAGCAGCTTAGCGGGCGGGAATAATTCACCCCTCCACTTT

j_gene: TRBJ1-2
d_gene: -
v_gene: TRBV6-6
len: 16
abundance: -
CDR3aa: CASSFSGADQRNGYTF
CDR3nt: TGTGCCAGCAGTTTCTCCGGGGCCGACCAGAGGAATGGCTACACCTTC

j_gene: TRBJ2-1
d_gene: TRBD2
v_gene: TRBV12-3/TRBV12-4
len: 16
abundance: -
CDR3aa: CASRRRTSGQRNEQFF
CDR3nt: TGTGCCAGCAGACGGCGGACTAGCGGCCAGAGGAATGAGCAGTTCTTC

j_gene: TRBJ2-3
d_gene: TRBD1
v_gene: TRBV24-1
len: 17
abundance: few
CDR3aa: CATSDLEDRSPGGTQYF
CDR3nt: TGTGCCACCAGTGACCTTGAGGACAGGAGCCCTGGGGGTACGCAGTATTTT

j_gene: TRBJ2-5
d_gene: TRBD2
v_gene: TRBV5-1
len: 14
abundance: -
CDR3aa: CASSTGGTSETQYF
CDR3nt: TGCGCCAGCAGCACCGGAGGGACTAGTGAGACCCAGTACTTC

j_gene: TRBJ2-3
d_gene: TRBD2
v_gene: TRBV24-1
len: 15
abundance: -
CDR3aa: CATSDRTSGVDTQYF
CDR3nt: TGTGCCACCAGTGATAGGACTAGCGGGGTAGATACGCAGTATTTT

j_gene: TRBJ2-4
d_gene: -
v_gene: TRBV28
len: 14
abundance: -
CDR3aa: CASSLSRGMNIQYF
CDR3nt: TGTGCCAGCAGTTTATCGCGGGGTATGAACATTCAGTACTTC

j_gene: TRBJ2-4
d_gene: -
v_gene: TRBV11-2
len: 12
abundance: -
CDR3aa: CASRTSGEIQYF
CDR3nt: TGTGCCAGCAGGACCTCCGGGGAGATTCAGTACTTC

j_gene: TRBJ2-3
d_gene: -
v_gene: TRBV12-3/TRBV12-4
len: 15
abundance: few
CDR3aa: CASSWTDIRTDTQYF
CDR3nt: TGTGCCAGCAGTTGGACGGACATACGCACAGATACGCAGTATTTT

j_gene: TRBJ2-2
d_gene: -
v_gene: TRBV25-1
len: 15
abundance: -
CDR3aa: CASGPRSGVTGELFF
CDR3nt: TGTGCCAGCGGCCCCCGAAGTGGAGTAACCGGGGAGCTGTTTTTT

j_gene: TRBJ2-1
d_gene: TRBD1
v_gene: TRBV6-6
len: 16
abundance: once
CDR3aa: CATRVAGTGGYNEQFF
CDR3nt: TGTGCCACGAGAGTTGCCGGGACAGGGGGGTACAATGAGCAGTTCTTC

j_gene: TRBJ2-1
d_gene: TRBD2
v_gene: TRBV24-1
len: 16
abundance: few
CDR3aa: CATSDPRTSGHNEQFF
CDR3nt: TGTGCCACCAGTGATCCGCGGACTAGCGGCCACAATGAGCAGTTCTTC

j_gene: TRBJ2-3
d_gene: -
v_gene: TRBV27
len: 14
abundance: few
CDR3aa: CASRRTKGTDTQYF
CDR3nt: TGTGCCAGCAGAAGGACTAAAGGCACAGATACGCAGTATTTT

j_gene: TRBJ2-7
d_gene: TRBD2
v_gene: TRBV3-1
len: 16
abundance: -
CDR3aa: CASSPNPLAGAYEQYF
CDR3nt: TGTGCCAGCAGCCCAAACCCTCTAGCGGGGGCCTACGAGCAGTACTTC

j_gene: TRBJ1-1
d_gene: -
v_gene: TRBV27
len: 15
abundance: once
CDR3aa: CASSLIGRANTEAFF
CDR3nt: TGTGCCAGCAGTTTAATCGGCAGGGCGAACACTGAAGCTTTCTTT

j_gene: TRBJ1-2
d_gene: -
v_gene: TRBV19
len: 14
abundance: few
CDR3aa: CASSIPGAAYGYTF
CDR3nt: TGTGCCAGTAGTATTCCAGGGGCTGCCTATGGCTACACCTTC

j_gene: TRBJ2-1
d_gene: -
v_gene: TRBV28
len: 16
abundance: -
CDR3aa: CASSFVGSGGYNEQFF
CDR3nt: TGTGCCAGCAGTTTTGTCGGGTCAGGCGGCTACAATGAGCAGTTCTTC

j_gene: TRBJ1-2
d_gene: -
v_gene: TRBV3-1
len: 15
abundance: -
CDR3aa: CASSHGQTWGYGYTF
CDR3nt: TGTGCCAGCAGCCACGGACAGACCTGGGGCTATGGCTACACCTTC

j_gene: TRBJ1-2
d_gene: -
v_gene: TRBV11-2
len: 14
abundance: few
CDR3aa: CASSRWGLISGYTF
CDR3nt: TGTGCCAGCAGCCGTTGGGGGCTTATTTCTGGCTACACCTTC

j_gene: TRBJ2-7
d_gene: -
v_gene: TRBV24-1
len: 12
abundance: few
CDR3aa: CATSENTGEQYF
CDR3nt: TGTGCCACCAGTGAAAACACTGGGGAGCAGTACTTC

j_gene: TRBJ1-5
d_gene: -
v_gene: TRBV7-2
len: 16
abundance: many
CDR3aa: CASSLGGTNRAQPQHF
CDR3nt: TGTGCCAGCAGCTTAGGGGGGACCAACAGGGCCCAGCCCCAGCATTTT

j_gene: TRBJ2-2
d_gene: -
v_gene: TRBV7-8
len: 14
abundance: few
CDR3aa: CASSPGGGTGELFF
CDR3nt: TGTGCCAGCAGCCCCGGGGGAGGCACCGGGGAGCTGTTTTTT

j_gene: TRBJ1-5
d_gene: -
v_gene: TRBV18
len: 15
abundance: few
CDR3aa: CASSQAVDSNQPQHF
CDR3nt: TGTGCCAGCTCACAGGCAGTTGATAGCAATCAGCCCCAGCATTTT

j_gene: TRBJ1-3
d_gene: -
v_gene: TRBV20-1
len: 14
abundance: -
CDR3aa: CSARDTGSGNTIYF
CDR3nt: TGCAGTGCTAGGGACACCGGCTCTGGAAACACCATATATTTT

j_gene: TRBJ1-6
d_gene: TRBD1
v_gene: TRBV7-3
len: 17
abundance: -
CDR3aa: CASSHDRDRGYNSPLHF
CDR3nt: TGTGCCAGCAGCCATGACCGGGACAGGGGCTATAATTCACCCCTCCACTTT

j_gene: TRBJ2-3
d_gene: -
v_gene: TRBV9
len: 15
abundance: -
CDR3aa: CASSARALRTDTQYF
CDR3nt: TGTGCCAGCAGCGCCCGGGCCCTACGCACAGATACGCAGTATTTT

j_gene: TRBJ2-5
d_gene: -
v_gene: TRBV12-3/TRBV12-4
len: 11
abundance: -
CDR3aa: CASSTWGTQYF
CDR3nt: TGTGCCAGCAGTACGTGGGGGACCCAGTACTTC

j_gene: TRBJ2-5
d_gene: -
v_gene: TRBV15
len: 17
abundance: few
CDR3aa: CATSRGVGSKGMETQYF
CDR3nt: TGTGCCACCAGCAGGGGGGTCGGGAGTAAGGGTATGGAGACCCAGTACTTC

j_gene: TRBJ1-3
d_gene: -
v_gene: TRBV7-9
len: 15
abundance: few
CDR3aa: CASSPSSSSGNTIYF
CDR3nt: TGTGCCAGCAGCCCTTCGTCAAGCTCTGGAAACACCATATATTTT

j_gene: TRBJ2-3
d_gene: -
v_gene: TRBV19
len: 14
abundance: -
CDR3aa: CASSPRWGTDTQYF
CDR3nt: TGTGCCAGTTCCCCTCGATGGGGCACAGATACGCAGTATTTT

j_gene: TRBJ2-1
d_gene: TRBD1
v_gene: TRBV7-9
len: 16
abundance: many
CDR3aa: CASSPPGTGSYNEQFF
CDR3nt: TGTGCCAGCAGCCCCCCCGGGACAGGCTCCTACAATGAGCAGTTCTTC

j_gene: TRBJ1-1
d_gene: -
v_gene: TRBV27
len: 13
abundance: few
CDR3aa: CASSPYRNTEAFF
CDR3nt: TGTGCCAGCAGTCCTTACAGGAACACTGAAGCTTTCTTT

j_gene: TRBJ2-7
d_gene: -
v_gene: TRBV20-1
len: 13
abundance: -
CDR3aa: CSASGDFHDEQYF
CDR3nt: TGCAGTGCTAGCGGGGACTTCCACGACGAGCAGTACTTC

j_gene: TRBJ1-2
d_gene: -
v_gene: TRBV12-3/TRBV12-4
len: 13
abundance: -
CDR3aa: CASNEQGNYGYTF
CDR3nt: TGTGCCAGCAACGAACAGGGCAACTATGGCTACACCTTC

j_gene: TRBJ1-1
d_gene: TRBD1
v_gene: TRBV13
len: 15
abundance: -
CDR3aa: CASSFGGTGSTEAFF
CDR3nt: TGTGCCAGCAGCTTCGGGGGGACAGGGAGTACTGAAGCTTTCTTT

j_gene: TRBJ1-4
d_gene: TRBD1
v_gene: TRBV18
len: 17
abundance: -
CDR3aa: CASSPRAPQGAAEKLFF
CDR3nt: TGTGCCAGCTCACCACGGGCACCTCAGGGGGCGGCGGAAAAACTGTTTTTT

j_gene: TRBJ2-3
d_gene: -
v_gene: TRBV5-1
len: 15
abundance: -
CDR3aa: CASRGGVPITDTQYF
CDR3nt: TGCGCCAGCAGAGGCGGAGTGCCTATTACAGATACGCAGTATTTT

j_gene: TRBJ2-5
d_gene: TRBD1
v_gene: TRBV7-3
len: 16
abundance: -
CDR3aa: CASSLMGQGVQETQYF
CDR3nt: TGTGCCAGCAGCTTAATGGGACAGGGAGTCCAAGAGACCCAGTACTTC

j_gene: TRBJ2-5
d_gene: -
v_gene: TRBV10-1
len: 13
abundance: -
CDR3aa: CASSESPKETQYF
CDR3nt: TGCGCCAGCAGTGAGTCACCGAAAGAGACCCAGTACTTC